This T cell receptor beta chain was identified during a study of monozygotic twins with inflammatory bowel disease. General study results and limits: Versus healthy twins, IBD patients showed fewer clonotypes shared with others, especially with disease activity. TCRbeta inverse Simpson diversity was decreased in IBD patients versus healthy co-twins.

Note on this clonotype: Antigen specificity is unknown.

Whole-blood RNA isolation (total RNA) proceeded without T cell sorting. Germline values: CDR1 DFQATT, CDR2 SNEGSKA (reference sequence). The CDR3 totals 14 residues. No DNA is given; TCRdb re-called the 5' RACE reads and lists each CDR3 protein once. This sample's clone table lists 300,000 to 450,000 distinct CDR3 sequences. V is TRBV20-1 and J is TRBJ2-2; TCRdb's D call, TRBD2, is unchecked because there is no DNA. The TCR sequence derives from a human donor with ulcerative colitis or Crohn's disease, or a healthy co-twin of an affected twin (not recorded which). The sample was blood. CDR3 sequence reads: CSAEAGTSPGELFF.